This T cell receptor beta chain was captured by sequencing in a study of vaccination effects on CD4 cells after COVID-19 (dated by TCRdb to 2021 to 2024). For the study in its entirety: Post-vaccine samples across the study were collected a median of 72 days after the second dose, with a range of 14 to 241. SARS-CoV-2 spike-specific CD4+ TCR repertoires were compared before and after mRNA vaccination in COVID-19 convalescent patients and in infection-naive vaccine recipients. Altogether, roughly 10 COVID-19 convalescent patients and 4 SARS-CoV-2-naive healthy vaccine recipients made up the full study. Cultures from other donors in the study were sequenced with the Oncomine TCR Beta short-read assay on an Illumina iSeq 100. Results and caveats for the whole study, not just this receptor: Both infection-induced and vaccine-induced clones contracted markedly at late post-vaccination timepoints, which is consistent with waning T cell responses. Limitations of the study were the small number of convalescent patients and the absence of early post-infection timepoints. In healthy vaccine recipients, vaccine-induced clones were almost all SARS-CoV-2 mono-reactive, with only 1 of 255 being cross-reactive with common cold coronaviruses.

Library method: the immunoSEQ multiplex PCR assay. DNA from the CD4+ T cells that had been cultured and isolated underwent TCR beta CDR3 sequencing. Per the original workflow: Non-productive TCR sequences were discarded, and reads were trimmed to the CDR3 region, with only CDR3s of 7 or more amino acids retained. Antigen-specific clonotypes were identified with the MANAFEST web app by comparing expansion in peptide wells against reference cultures. To count as positive, a clone had to show expansion at FDR<0.05 compared with the reference and with all other wells, an odds ratio above 5, and a frequency above 0.1% in two replicate wells. Cross-reactive clonotypes were defined as significantly expanded in SARS-CoV-2 spike wells and in at least one common cold coronavirus spike condition. Using the stringdist R package, CDR3 similarity was measured by Levenshtein distance, and unrooted trees were constructed with ape in R 3.6.1. Drawn from immuneACCESS, this table holds only the in-frame rearrangements with V and J called that TCRdb kept. Clones are partly lost; checked studies trace under half to an unresolved V gene and leave the rest unexplained. V and J calls and clone size are given by that table; D and trimming were obtained from the DNA. The sample records approximately 61,000 clones, 73% of which are singletons. The leading ten clones occupy less than 1.5% of the sample.

The germline V gene gives CDR1 as KGHDR and CDR2 as SFDVKD. Spanning cysteine to phenylalanine, the CDR3 consists of 10 amino acids. Only CDR3 DNA remains: 30 bases, in frame from the first base. V is trimmed back by 11 bases and J by 6 bases, and the junction contains 1 base that no gene match accounts for. This clone was observed a handful of times. Its antigen remains undetermined. Qualities for individual bases were not recorded, and no much larger clone is one base off. The ViraFEST assay stimulated PBMC with viral peptide pools and then used TCR sequencing to identify antigen-specific CD4+ T cell clonotypes by expansion. After around eleven days of culture, CD4+ T cells were isolated with the EasySep CD4+ T cell isolation kit. Each participant got two doses of an mRNA SARS-CoV-2 vaccine, either BNT162b2 or mRNA-1273. The absence of prior SARS-CoV-2 infection in healthy vaccine recipients was confirmed by negative nucleocapsid antibodies before and after vaccination. Some 2.2 million PBMC per well were cultured in IMDM with roughly 5% human AB serum, roughly 10 IU/ml IL-2 and gentamicin, plus 10 ug/ml peptides. Half of the culture medium was replaced with fresh IL-2-containing medium on days 3 and 7. Each peptide stimulation condition was cultured in triplicate wells unless otherwise noted. Using Ficoll-Paque Plus gradient centrifugation, PBMC were separated from whole blood and then either used fresh or cryopreserved at -140C. The overlapping peptide pools covered the spike proteins of SARS-CoV-2 as well as those of the common cold coronaviruses HCoV-NL63, HCoV-OC43 and HCoV-229E. Genomic DNA was extracted from cultured CD4+ T cells with the QIAamp micro DNA kit.

This sample comprised CD4+ T cells from PBMCs cultured with HCoV-229E spike peptides, obtained after COVID-19 vaccination. This specimen's cell subset or site label, interpreted: HCoV-229E spike overlapping peptide pool stimulation. The receptor chain draws on TRBV24-1 and TRBJ1-2; TRBD1 aligns with 8 central bases. This receptor was identified in a human donor who received a COVID-19 vaccine. Read as DNA, the sequence is TGTGCCAAGACAGGGGATGGCTACACCTTC. It codes for CAKTGDGYTF.